This is a list of T cell receptor beta chains from one sample in a study of CD8+ T cells in alopecia areata. The method was immunoSEQ multiplex PCR; TCRdb's version includes in-frame clones alone and lacks a portion of them. The sample gives about 170,000 clones, less than 75% of which show up once; approximately 10% is in the top ten. The sequencing used CD8+ T cells sorted from blood, collected at week 0. Every receptor here comes from a human donor with alopecia areata. Both conserved end residues are part of each CDR3. Fields, in order: J gene, V gene, clone size, D gene, CDR3 DNA, CDR3 protein. D genes are given only for firm matches. Not all rows give a size; the values are once, few, many and, for expanded clones, a class.

J: TRBJ1-6; V: TRBV29-1; size: .; D: .; DNA: TGCAGCGTTGAGGACTCCCTGGAGGGCACCCTCCACTTT; CDR3: CSVEDSLEGTLHF
J: TRBJ2-3; V: TRBV4-1; size: few; D: TRBD1; DNA: TGCGCCAGCAGCCACGGGACAGAGAATCGAGATACGCAGTATTTT; CDR3: CASSHGTENRDTQYF
J: TRBJ1-2; V: TRBV9; size: .; D: .; DNA: TGTGCCAGCAGCGCGCCTAGGCCTCCCCACGTCGGCTACACCTTC; CDR3: CASSAPRPPHVGYTF
J: TRBJ2-1; V: TRBV25-1; size: .; D: TRBD1; DNA: TGTGCCAGCAGTGAACGCACAGGGGTCTACAATGAGCAGTTCTTC; CDR3: CASSERTGVYNEQFF
J: TRBJ2-7; V: TRBV29-1; size: .; D: TRBD1; DNA: TGCAGCGTTGAAGGGACAGGGGGAATTCCCTACGAGCAGTACTTC; CDR3: CSVEGTGGIPYEQYF
J: TRBJ2-3; V: TRBV29-1; size: few; D: TRBD1; DNA: TGCAGCGTTGACCCGGGACAGGGCGCAGATACGCAGTATTTT; CDR3: CSVDPGQGADTQYF
J: TRBJ2-3; V: TRBV7-3; size: .; D: .; DNA: TGTGCCAGCAGCTTATTGGTTTCTACAGATACGCAGTATTTT; CDR3: CASSLLVSTDTQYF
J: TRBJ2-1; V: TRBV25-1; size: .; D: .; DNA: TGTGCCAGCACTGGTGGTGGTGAGCAGTTCTTC; CDR3: CASTGGGEQFF
J: TRBJ2-1; V: TRBV30; size: .; D: .; DNA: TGTGCCTGGAGTGTTGCCAGTTACAATGAGCAGTTCTTC; CDR3: CAWSVASYNEQFF
J: TRBJ1-2; V: TRBV29-1; size: .; D: .; DNA: TGCAGCGTTGATACGGACTATGGCTACACCTTC; CDR3: CSVDTDYGYTF
J: TRBJ2-2; V: TRBV4-1; size: few; D: TRBD1; DNA: TGCGCCAGCAGCCGGGACCAGGGGGCCGGGGAGCTGTTTTTT; CDR3: CASSRDQGAGELFF
J: TRBJ2-7; V: TRBV9; size: .; D: TRBD1; DNA: TGTGCCAGCAGCCACAATAAACACCGGGACAGGGCTTACGAGCAGTACTTC; CDR3: CASSHNKHRDRAYEQYF
J: TRBJ1-5; V: TRBV5-1; size: .; D: .; DNA: TGCGCCAGCAGCTTGGACGGCAGGGCAAGCAATCAGCCCCAGCATTTT; CDR3: CASSLDGRASNQPQHF
J: TRBJ1-1; V: TRBV18; size: .; D: .; DNA: TGTGCCAGCTCCCTAGCGGGCGGGGGAAACACTGAAGCTTTCTTT; CDR3: CASSLAGGGNTEAFF
J: TRBJ2-1; V: TRBV29-1; size: .; D: .; DNA: TGCAGCGTTAGAACCCCCTACAATGAGCAGTTCTTC; CDR3: CSVRTPYNEQFF
J: TRBJ1-1; V: TRBV14; size: .; D: .; DNA: TGTGCCAGCAGCCAAGTTAAGGGGAAGGCTGAAGCTTTCTTT; CDR3: CASSQVKGKAEAFF
J: TRBJ2-7; V: TRBV29-1; size: .; D: TRBD1; DNA: TGCAGCGTTGAAGAGACCAGGGGGTACGAGCAGTACTTC; CDR3: CSVEETRGYEQYF
J: TRBJ1-1; V: TRBV30; size: few; D: .; DNA: TGTGCCTCGGACGGTAAGAACACTGAAGCTTTCTTT; CDR3: CASDGKNTEAFF
J: TRBJ1-1; V: TRBV5-1; size: few; D: TRBD1; DNA: TGCGCCAGCAGCCCCGGACAGGGAAATTGGGGCACTGAAGCTTTCTTT; CDR3: CASSPGQGNWGTEAFF
J: TRBJ2-1; V: TRBV7-6; size: .; D: TRBD1; DNA: TGTGCCAGCAGCTTATGGGACAGGGAGAACAATGAGCAGTTCTTC; CDR3: CASSLWDRENNEQFF
J: TRBJ2-7; V: TRBV15; size: .; D: .; DNA: TGTGCCACCAGCAGAGAACCGCCCGGTGAGCAGTACTTC; CDR3: CATSREPPGEQYF
J: TRBJ2-1; V: TRBV29-1; size: .; D: .; DNA: TGCAGCGTTGATGGACTGTACAATGAGCAGTTCTTC; CDR3: CSVDGLYNEQFF
J: TRBJ2-5; V: TRBV18; size: few; D: .; DNA: TGTGCCAGCTCACCCGGGAACTCCATCCAAGAGACCCAGTACTTC; CDR3: CASSPGNSIQETQYF
J: TRBJ2-5; V: TRBV6-6; size: .; D: .; DNA: TGTGCCACGGCGTCCGGGTTGGAGACCCAGTACTTC; CDR3: CATASGLETQYF
J: TRBJ1-5; V: TRBV6-1; size: .; D: .; DNA: TGTGCCAGCGGATCGAGGTCTCAGCCCCAGCATTTT; CDR3: CASGSRSQPQHF
J: TRBJ2-7; V: TRBV10-1; size: .; D: TRBD1; DNA: TGCGCCAGCAGCGCAGAGCAGTACAGGGGGCTTCCCTACGAGCAGTACTTC; CDR3: CASSAEQYRGLPYEQYF
J: TRBJ1-1; V: TRBV5-6; size: .; D: .; DNA: TGTGCCAGCAGCTCGGGGATCACTGAAGCTTTCTTT; CDR3: CASSSGITEAFF
J: TRBJ1-1; V: TRBV30; size: .; D: .; DNA: TGTGCCTGCCAAGGACAGACCCTCATGAACACTGAAGCTTTCTTT; CDR3: CACQGQTLMNTEAFF
J: TRBJ2-1; V: TRBV6-5; size: .; D: .; DNA: TGTGCCAGCAGTTACAATGAGCAGTTCTTC; CDR3: CASSYNEQFF
J: TRBJ2-2; V: TRBV5-6; size: .; D: TRBD1; DNA: TGTGCCAGCAGCCTGGGACAGGGGGCTTACACCGGGGAGCTGTTTTTT; CDR3: CASSLGQGAYTGELFF
J: TRBJ1-1; V: TRBV6-5; size: .; D: .; DNA: TGTGCCAGCAGTTACTATCGGGAGGACACTGAAGCTTTCTTT; CDR3: CASSYYREDTEAFF
J: TRBJ2-1; V: TRBV10-3; size: .; D: .; DNA: TGTGCCATCAGTGAGGGGGCCTGGGGGCAGTTCTTC; CDR3: CAISEGAWGQFF
J: TRBJ2-7; V: TRBV14; size: .; D: .; DNA: TGTGCCAGCAGCCAAGTTTGGGGGAACGAGCAGTACTTC; CDR3: CASSQVWGNEQYF
J: TRBJ2-1; V: TRBV5-1; size: few; D: .; DNA: TGCGCCAGCAGCGGGGATGGGGATGAGCAGTTCTTC; CDR3: CASSGDGDEQFF
J: TRBJ2-7; V: TRBV6-6; size: .; D: .; DNA: TGTGCCAGCAGAGTATGGGACTCCTACGAGCAGTACTTC; CDR3: CASRVWDSYEQYF
J: TRBJ1-1; V: TRBV30; size: .; D: .; DNA: TGTGCCTGGACTAGAATAAGGAGCACTGAAGCTTTCTTT; CDR3: CAWTRIRSTEAFF
J: TRBJ2-5; V: TRBV4-1; size: few; D: .; DNA: TGCGCCAGCAGCCAAGATTCACCCAGTTTAGAGACCCAGTACTTC; CDR3: CASSQDSPSLETQYF
J: TRBJ2-7; V: TRBV2; size: .; D: TRBD2; DNA: TGTGCCAGCAGCCGACCAAACCAAGCTAGCGGATTCGCCTACGAGCAGTACTTC; CDR3: CASSRPNQASGFAYEQYF
J: TRBJ1-2; V: TRBV9; size: few; D: TRBD1; DNA: TGTGCCAGCAGCAAAGACAGGGGGCAGGACACCTTC; CDR3: CASSKDRGQDTF
J: TRBJ2-1; V: TRBV6-1; size: .; D: .; DNA: TGTGCCAGCAACAAAGGGAGAAATGAGCAGTTCTTC; CDR3: CASNKGRNEQFF
J: TRBJ2-5; V: TRBV10-2; size: once; D: .; DNA: TGCGCCAGTAGTGAGTCGATGGGAAGCAGCCAAGAGACCCAGTACTTC; CDR3: CASSESMGSSQETQYF
J: TRBJ1-1; V: TRBV25-1; size: .; D: .; DNA: TGTGCCAGCAGTGAATCTGCTGGGTGGCCGAACACTGAAGCTTTCTTT; CDR3: CASSESAGWPNTEAFF
J: TRBJ1-2; V: TRBV25-1; size: once; D: .; DNA: TGTGCCAGCAGTGGCCGGGGCTATGGCTACACCTTC; CDR3: CASSGRGYGYTF
J: TRBJ2-7; V: TRBV14; size: few; D: TRBD1; DNA: TGTGCCAGCAGCCGCGGACAGGGGCCTTCCTACGAGCAGTACTTC; CDR3: CASSRGQGPSYEQYF
J: TRBJ2-7; V: TRBV29-1; size: .; D: TRBD1; DNA: TGCAGCGTTGAAGGAGACAGGGGCCCATACGAGCAGTACTTC; CDR3: CSVEGDRGPYEQYF
J: TRBJ1-1; V: TRBV29-1; size: .; D: TRBD1; DNA: TGCAGCTCTAAACAGGGGGCCGGAATTGAAGCTTTCTTT; CDR3: CSSKQGAGIEAFF
J: TRBJ2-2; V: TRBV2; size: few; D: .; DNA: TGTGCCAGCGGCACTAGAGGCACCGGGGAGCTGTTTTTT; CDR3: CASGTRGTGELFF
J: TRBJ1-2; V: TRBV27; size: .; D: .; DNA: TGTGCCAGCAGTTTATTGGGCGGGAACTATGGCTACACCTTC; CDR3: CASSLLGGNYGYTF
J: TRBJ1-5; V: TRBV6-5; size: few; D: .; DNA: TGTGCCAGCAGTTACAGGGCAGGGAGCAATCAGCCCCAGCATTTT; CDR3: CASSYRAGSNQPQHF
J: TRBJ2-7; V: TRBV2; size: few; D: .; DNA: TGTGCCAGCAATGATGGGACCCAACGGGGAGCGCAGTACTTC; CDR3: CASNDGTQRGAQYF
J: TRBJ1-2; V: TRBV27; size: once; D: .; DNA: TGTGCCAGCCGGGACTCTCTTGGCTACACCTTC; CDR3: CASRDSLGYTF